Below, one T cell receptor beta chain is given with its context. This sample was taken from a study of beta chain features in type 1 diabetes. TCRB transcripts that were expressed got sequenced, as all of the isolated RNA had been reverse transcribed. Method: immunoSEQ multiplex PCR; TCRdb's copy keeps in-frame clones and lacks some. Among about 930,000 clones listed, roughly a sixth were seen once. The sequencing input was naive CD4+ T cells from blood. This TCR was recovered from a woman in her late teens or twenties in good health.

This chain's CDR3 is CASSLTSGTDTQYF. The CDR3 DNA reads TGTGCCAGCAGCTTGACTAGCGGGACAGATACGCAGTATTTT. This chain connects TRBV5-5 to TRBJ2-3; 9 bases line up with TRBD2. CDR1 is SGHKS and CDR2 is YYEKEE in the germline V gene (reference sequence). The J segment lost 3 bases and the V segment lost 1 base, leaving 0 bases of the junction unmatched. CDR3 length: 14 residues.